This TCR beta chain was identified in a study of blood T cell repertoires in COVID-19. Study-wide background: The United States, Italy and Spain were the sources of the acute and convalescent COVID-19 samples. PBMCs, B-cell-depleted T cells, or T cells provided the cDNA or gDNA that made up the material.

In the original processing: How many nucleated cells were present was estimated from reference gene primer amplification. This table comes from immunoSEQ multiplex PCR, and its TCRdb copy is limited to in-frame clones, with some not included. V, J and clone size are taken as reported in that table, and D and trimming were inferred from the DNA itself. The sample shows around 300,000 clones, approximately 83% of them seen only once. Trimming removed 5 bases at V and 2 bases at J, with 10 bases between. The V gene's germline CDR1 is MNHEY and CDR2 SMNVEV (reference sequence). The CDR3 contains 13 residues.

Material for sequencing was peripheral blood. This sequence joins TRBV27 and TRBJ2-7; D uncertain. The clonotype was recovered from a woman in her seventies with acute or convalescent COVID-19. CDR3 nucleotides: TGTGCCAGCAGTCCCGATTCGGCCTACGAGCAGTACTTC. Translation: CASSPDSAYEQYF.